This TCR beta chain was recorded in a study of neurological immune-mediated disorders. Findings and caveats of the study: HTLV-1-associated myelopathy ranked highest for TCR clonal expansion and multiple sclerosis lowest, beneath healthy controls.

This clonotype was counted ten times or more. The antigen is not known. 5'RACE employing 10-nucleotide random UMIs yielded the cDNA. Every sequencing run produced over 190 million TCR-beta sequences that came from 15-18 subjects. Each CDR3 protein is one row after TCRdb ran MiXCR on the 5' RACE reads. In the table there are tens of thousands of distinct CDR3 sequences, more than 5% of which are singletons. Trimming at V came to 5 bases and at J to 7 bases, leaving 9 bases not matched to a gene. The CDR3 contains 16 residues. Germline V CDR1 and CDR2: MDHEN, SYDVKM. Source material: CD4+ T cells from blood. The chain has TRBV28 and TRBJ2-1; 12 bases line up with TRBD2. This TCR came from a woman between 18 and 30 years old with multiple sclerosis. CDR3 sequence (DNA): TGTGCCAGCAGTCCTCCCCTAGCGGGGGGGCGAAATGAGCAGTTCTTC. Translating gives CASSPPLAGGRNEQFF.